This TCR beta chain comes out of a study of blood T cells in healthy people across ages. About the research overall: Template-switching capture recovered about one barcoded beta molecule per two T cells. Overall study findings and caveats: Significant beta diversity loss was already apparent by age approximately 42, declining roughly linearly.

Together with a sample-barcoded 5' primer, a J-beta primer mix was included in a second PCR lasting about 6 to 11 cycles. A 12-random-nucleotide template-switch adaptor tagged each cDNA molecule. MiXCR, applied by TCRdb to the 5' RACE reads, yields one record per CDR3 protein. The profile shows more than 800,000 distinct CDR3 sequences, under 35% of them singletons. At least 6 million PBMCs were isolated per sample. This clonotype was seen a few times. No antigen is known for it. The sequencing sample was made of blood. The source is a woman aged 80 or over in good health.

The CDR3 coding sequence is TGTGCCAGCAGTGAAGCGCCAGGGGTACGGCCCCAGCATTTT. Protein product: CASSEAPGVRPQHF. The rearrangement links TRBV6-1 to TRBJ1-5; a weak D match, TRBD1 (6 bases). The CDR3 has 14 amino acids. The V end was cut by 0 bases, the J end by 9 bases, with 12 bases between. CDR1 is MNHNS and CDR2 is SASEGT in the germline V gene.